This record concerns one TCR beta chain sequence. In this sample, this clonotype turned up a few times. The antigen it recognizes is unknown. Within one base of it there is no much larger clone, and no base qualities were kept. The germline V gene (reference sequence) sets CDR1 to DFQATT and CDR2 to SNEGSKA. From cysteine to phenylalanine, the CDR3 is 15 amino acids long. Here the CDR3 DNA is all that survives: 45 bases in frame from base 1. The junction shows trimming of 0 bases on V and 4 bases on J, and the gene matches do not reach 5 bases of it. This entry belongs to a study of CD8 T cells in ankylosing spondylitis (dated by TCRdb to about 2017). With respect to the entire study: The study set out to find disease-linked TCR variants by profiling T cell receptor beta repertoires in ankylosing spondylitis patients and healthy donors. Samples of peripheral blood were taken, and for ankylosing spondylitis patients, synovial fluid was collected as well. The full study cohort was made up of 20 to 25 ankylosing spondylitis patients and roughly 100 healthy donors. Broader findings and caveats from the paper: Some TCR beta motif variants had previously been reported in synovial fluid and blood of reactive arthritis patients, which suggested common disease-initiation mechanisms. Blood from ankylosing spondylitis patients appeared to be characterized by a TCR beta motif composed of about eight highly homologous amino acid variants. The disease-linked clones were reported as significantly enriched in matched synovial fluid samples from ankylosing spondylitis patients. A CD8+ phenotype was shown by the disease-linked clones, which were found at relatively low frequencies in peripheral blood.

Instrument on record: Illumina HiSeq 2500. Quantitative 5'-RACE with molecular barcodes was used to prepare TCR beta libraries. The original pipeline was this. A new computational method based on a probabilistic model of VDJ rearrangement was used to identify disease-linked TCR variants. TCRdb itself trimmed the public reads at Q25 with fastp, ran MiXCR and retained productive beta chains. When rows share a CDR3 protein, they turn into one entry using the most common DNA and genes. The V and J calls and clone size come from TCRdb's table, not from the authors' own analysis. This sample holds more than 250,000 distinct CDR3 sequences; more than 9% were observed only once. The ten top clones hold 8% to 9.5% of the sample.

This clonotype was sampled from a female donor with ankylosing spondylitis or in good health (not recorded which). The rearranged segments are TRBV20-1 and TRBJ2-1; 8 central nucleotides agree with TRBD2. Sequencing used blood, either unsorted or a sorted T cell fraction (not recorded which). DNA sequence: TGCAGTGCTAGAGACCTTAGCGGGGCATACAATGAGCAGTTCTTC. This is translated as CSARDLSGAYNEQFF.